Listed below are T cell receptor beta chains from one sample, sequenced in a study of T cells after yellow fever vaccination. TCRdb reanalysed the 5' RACE reads using MiXCR and keeps one entry per CDR3 protein. This sample carries roughly 320,000 distinct CDR3 sequences, around 10% of them seen once, and the ten largest clones take under 4%. The sequencing used CD4+ T cells sorted from PBMCs, collected 45 days after the yellow fever booster vaccination. Source of these receptors: a man aged 18 to 30 who received the YFV17D yellow fever vaccine. CDR3s include the opening cysteine and the closing phenylalanine or tryptophan. A D gene is named only where the DNA matches it firmly. Some rows mark clone size as missing; the rest say once, few, many or name a class of expanded clone.

>.|TRBV20-1|TRBJ2-4|.
CSAPQGWVAKNIQYF
TGCAGTGCCCCACAAGGGTGGGTAGCCAAAAACATTCAGTACTTC
>.|TRBV29-1|TRBJ1-2|.
CSVDSSGAGVGYTF
TGCAGCGTTGACTCCTCGGGGGCAGGGGTCGGCTACACCTTC
>.|TRBV29-1|TRBJ2-3|few
CSVDGGPTDTQYF
TGCAGCGTTGATGGGGGACCCACAGATACGCAGTATTTT
>.|TRBV18|TRBJ1-1|.
CASSPPMGGAGTEAFF
TGTGCCAGCTCACCACCGATGGGGGGCGCGGGCACTGAAGCTTTCTTT
>.|TRBV24-1|TRBJ2-1|few
CATSGRDRVYNEQFF
TGTGCCACCAGTGGTCGGGACCGAGTCTACAATGAGCAGTTCTTC
>.|TRBV5-5|TRBJ2-1|many
CASSPLHGRDEQFF
TGTGCCAGCAGCCCCCTCCATGGGCGCGATGAGCAGTTCTTC
>TRBD2|TRBV6-5|TRBJ2-7|few
CASSYGASGGYEQYF
TGTGCCAGCAGTTACGGCGCTAGCGGGGGATACGAGCAGTACTTC
>.|TRBV5-1|TRBJ2-3|many
CASIRGSGGTDTQYF
TGCGCCAGCATCCGAGGTAGCGGAGGCACAGATACGCAGTATTTT
>TRBD2|TRBV4-2|TRBJ2-3|.
CASSQGIAGASTDTQYF
TGTGCCAGCAGCCAGGGTATAGCGGGGGCCAGCACAGATACGCAGTATTTT
>.|TRBV2|TRBJ2-5|.
CASSSEVETQYF
TGTGCCAGCAGCTCGGAGGTAGAGACCCAGTACTTC
>TRBD2|TRBV12-3/TRBV12-4|TRBJ2-1|many
CASTGSGGIQFF
TGTGCCAGCACTGGGAGCGGGGGCATTCAGTTCTTC
>.|TRBV24-1|TRBJ2-3|few
CATSEAGEDTQYF
TGTGCCACCAGTGAGGCAGGGGAAGATACGCAGTATTTT
>.|TRBV6-5|TRBJ1-6|.
CASSLRPGTLHF
TGTGCCAGCAGTCTCAGACCCGGCACCCTCCACTTT
>TRBD1|TRBV6-2/TRBV6-3|TRBJ1-5|few
CASSWGQGKGNQPQHF
TGTGCCAGCAGTTGGGGACAGGGGAAAGGCAATCAGCCCCAGCATTTT
>.|TRBV11-2|TRBJ2-7|.
CASSLGWRGRFHEQYF
TGTGCCAGCAGCTTAGGTTGGAGGGGGCGCTTCCACGAGCAGTACTTC
>.|TRBV7-8|TRBJ1-2|.
CASSPTTNHPNYGYTF
TGTGCCAGCAGCCCGACTACAAACCACCCTAACTATGGCTACACCTTC
>.|TRBV10-3|TRBJ2-2|few
CATRALNTGELFF
TGTGCCACCCGGGCACTCAACACCGGGGAGCTGTTTTTT
>.|TRBV4-2|TRBJ2-3|.
CASSQADGPPLTDTQYF
TGTGCCAGCAGCCAAGCCGACGGCCCGCCCCTCACAGATACGCAGTATTTT
>.|TRBV11-2|TRBJ1-5|.
CASSLSFTRGEPQHF
TGTGCCAGCAGCTTGTCCTTCACTCGTGGGGAGCCCCAGCATTTT
>.|TRBV12-3/TRBV12-4|TRBJ2-5|many
CASSLVAETQYF
TGTGCCAGCAGTTTGGTGGCGGAGACCCAGTACTTC
>.|TRBV27|TRBJ2-3|few
CASSTQRRRADTQYF
TGTGCCAGCAGTACCCAGCGTCGGAGGGCAGATACGCAGTATTTT
>TRBD1|TRBV9|TRBJ2-3|.
CASSAYGQGTDTQYF
TGTGCCAGCAGCGCATACGGACAGGGCACAGATACGCAGTATTTT
>.|TRBV7-9|TRBJ1-1|few
CASSTPREGWSAEAFF
TGTGCCAGCAGCACACCCCGGGAAGGATGGAGCGCTGAAGCTTTCTTT
>.|TRBV3-1|TRBJ2-5|few
CASSQVNTLGETQYF
TGTGCCAGCAGCCAAGTGAACACCCTAGGAGAGACCCAGTACTTC
>.|TRBV29-1|TRBJ1-1|few
CSGGAGWGMNTEAFF
TGCAGCGGAGGGGCGGGGTGGGGGATGAACACTGAAGCTTTCTTT
>.|TRBV7-9|TRBJ2-5|.
CASSSAPETQYF
TGTGCCAGCAGCTCCGCCCCAGAGACCCAGTACTTC
>.|TRBV29-1|TRBJ2-3|many
CSVYKWDSTDTQYF
TGCAGCGTTTACAAATGGGACTCCACAGATACGCAGTATTTT
>TRBD1|TRBV7-2|TRBJ2-3|many
CASSWARGPTDTQYF
TGTGCCAGCAGCTGGGCCAGGGGGCCGACAGATACGCAGTATTTT
>.|TRBV10-3|TRBJ2-3|few
CAINAALMGPGSPTDTQYF
TGTGCCATCAACGCCGCTTTGATGGGCCCTGGATCCCCCACAGATACGCAGTATTTT
>TRBD1|TRBV18|TRBJ2-2|many
CASSPWTGEGELFF
TGTGCCAGCTCACCGTGGACAGGGGAAGGGGAGCTGTTTTTT
>TRBD1|TRBV10-3|TRBJ2-6|few
CAISGRGQSGANVLTF
TGTGCCATCAGCGGAAGGGGACAGTCTGGGGCCAACGTCCTGACTTTC
>.|TRBV9|TRBJ2-3|.
CASSARWGPTDTQYF
TGTGCCAGCAGCGCCAGATGGGGTCCCACAGATACGCAGTATTTT
>TRBD1|TRBV5-1|TRBJ1-4|few
CASSWGTGDGEKLFF
TGCGCCAGCAGCTGGGGGACAGGGGACGGTGAAAAACTGTTTTTT
>.|TRBV5-6|TRBJ1-1|many
CASSKGLGNTEAFF
TGTGCCAGCAGCAAAGGACTCGGGAACACTGAAGCTTTCTTT
>.|TRBV6-2/TRBV6-3|TRBJ2-1|many
CASTMRNSNEQFF
TGTGCCAGCACGATGCGTAATAGCAATGAGCAGTTCTTC
>.|TRBV4-3|TRBJ1-5|many
CASSQAFSNQPQHF
TGCGCCAGCAGCCAAGCCTTTAGCAATCAGCCCCAGCATTTT
>TRBD2|TRBV27|TRBJ2-3|many
CASSRISTRGATQYF
TGTGCCAGCAGTCGTATATCCACGCGGGGGGCCACGCAGTATTTT
>TRBD2|TRBV7-2|TRBJ2-3|many
CASSTSGGADTQYF
TGTGCCAGCAGCACTAGCGGGGGGGCAGATACGCAGTATTTT
>TRBD2|TRBV5-1|TRBJ2-3|.
CASSFLGGLAGTTRADTQYF
TGCGCCAGCAGCTTCCTTGGAGGACTAGCGGGGACAACCCGGGCAGATACGCAGTATTTT
>TRBD2|TRBV5-4|TRBJ2-2|many
CASRLGGADTGELFF
TGTGCCAGCAGGTTGGGAGGGGCTGACACCGGGGAGCTGTTTTTT
>TRBD2|TRBV7-3|TRBJ2-3|few
CASSPQRGGADTQYF
TGTGCCAGCAGCCCCCAACGGGGGGGCGCAGATACGCAGTATTTT
>.|TRBV10-3|TRBJ1-2|.
CAISGTAGGYGYTF
TGTGCCATCAGTGGCACAGCCGGGGGATATGGCTACACCTTC